This T cell receptor (beta chain) was recovered during a study of OX40 agonist ivuxolimab in advanced cancers. Across the study: Prior anti-PD-1, anti-PD-L1 or anti-CTLA-4 therapy was allowed; 30% to 40% had some. Three patients showed partial responses: one hepatocellular carcinoma and two cutaneous melanoma cases.

Some clones are missing from TCRdb's copy, which holds only in-frame ones; the method was immunoSEQ multiplex PCR. The sample records 55,000 or so clones, about 90% being singletons. Germline-derived CDR1 and CDR2 are LNHDA and SQIVND (reference sequence). Trimming removed 6 bases at V and 3 bases at J, with 17 bases between. There are 15 residues in the CDR3. The specimen comprised CD4+ or CD8+ T cells sorted from blood, sampled in a trial of the OX40 agonist ivuxolimab. The chain carries TRBV19 and TRBJ1-1, with D unresolved. This clonotype originated in an adult with an advanced solid tumor such as melanoma, head and neck, liver or kidney cancer. CDR3 protein: CASSDYRGRDTEAFF. For the CDR3, the DNA is TGTGCCAGTAGCGATTACCGGGGAAGGGACACTGAAGCTTTCTTT. The variable domain in full, with the rest retrieved from reference TRBV19 and TRBJ1-1, is DGGITQSPKYLFRKEGQNVTLSCEQNLNHDAMYWYRQDPGQGLRLIYYSQIVNDFQKGDIAEGYSVSREKKESFPLTVTSAQKNPTAFYLCASSDYRGRDTEAFFGQGTRLTVV.